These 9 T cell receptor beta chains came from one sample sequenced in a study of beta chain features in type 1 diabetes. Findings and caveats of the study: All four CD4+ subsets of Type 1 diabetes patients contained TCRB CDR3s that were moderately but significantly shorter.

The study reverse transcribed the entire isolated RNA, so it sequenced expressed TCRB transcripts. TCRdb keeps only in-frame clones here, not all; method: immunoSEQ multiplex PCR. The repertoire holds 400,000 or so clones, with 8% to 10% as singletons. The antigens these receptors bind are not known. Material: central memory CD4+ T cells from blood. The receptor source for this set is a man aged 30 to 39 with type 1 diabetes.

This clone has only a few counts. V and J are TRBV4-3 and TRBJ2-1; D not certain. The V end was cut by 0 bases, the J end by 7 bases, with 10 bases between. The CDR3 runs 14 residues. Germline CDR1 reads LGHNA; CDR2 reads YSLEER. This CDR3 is CASSQDLSKNEQFF. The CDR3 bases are TGCGCCAGCAGCCAAGATCTTAGTAAGAATGAGCAGTTCTTC.

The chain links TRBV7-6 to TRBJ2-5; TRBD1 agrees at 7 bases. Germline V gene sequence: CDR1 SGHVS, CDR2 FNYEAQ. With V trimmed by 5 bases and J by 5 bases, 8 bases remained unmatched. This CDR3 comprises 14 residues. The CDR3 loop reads CASSPDSQGETQYF. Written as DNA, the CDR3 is TGTGCCAGCAGCCCGGACTCACAGGGGGAGACCCAGTACTTC.

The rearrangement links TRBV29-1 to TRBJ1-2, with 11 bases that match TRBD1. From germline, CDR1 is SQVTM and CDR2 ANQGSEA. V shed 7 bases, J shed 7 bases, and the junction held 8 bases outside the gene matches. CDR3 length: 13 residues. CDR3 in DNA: TGCAGCGCCGGACAGGGGGCCCAGAGTGGCTACACCTTC. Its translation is CSAGQGAQSGYTF. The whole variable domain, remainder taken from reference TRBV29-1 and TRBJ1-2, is SAVISQKPSRDICQRGTSLTIQCQVDSQVTMMFWYRQQPGQSLTLIATANQGSEATYESGFVIDKFPISRPNLTFSTLTVSNMSPEDSSIYLCSAGQGAQSGYTFGSGTRLTVV.

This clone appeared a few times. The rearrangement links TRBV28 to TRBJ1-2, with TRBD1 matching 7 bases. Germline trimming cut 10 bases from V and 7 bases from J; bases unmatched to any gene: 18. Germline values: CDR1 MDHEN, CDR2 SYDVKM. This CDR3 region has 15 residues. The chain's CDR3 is CATEGAPRVWGGYTF. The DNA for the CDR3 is TGTGCCACAGAGGGGGCGCCTAGGGTATGGGGTGGCTACACCTTC.

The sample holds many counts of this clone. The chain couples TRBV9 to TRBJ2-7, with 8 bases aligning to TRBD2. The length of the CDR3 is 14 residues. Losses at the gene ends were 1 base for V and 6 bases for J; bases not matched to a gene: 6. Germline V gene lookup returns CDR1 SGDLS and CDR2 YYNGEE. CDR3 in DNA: TGTGCCAGCAGCGTAACTAGCGGTAATCTCGAGCAGTACTTC. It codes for CASSVTSGNLEQYF.

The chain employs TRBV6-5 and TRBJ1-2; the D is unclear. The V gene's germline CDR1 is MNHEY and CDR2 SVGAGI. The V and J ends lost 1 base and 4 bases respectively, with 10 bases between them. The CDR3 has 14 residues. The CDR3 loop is CASSYLEGVYGYTF. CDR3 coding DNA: TGTGCCAGCAGTTACTTGGAGGGAGTCTATGGCTACACCTTC.

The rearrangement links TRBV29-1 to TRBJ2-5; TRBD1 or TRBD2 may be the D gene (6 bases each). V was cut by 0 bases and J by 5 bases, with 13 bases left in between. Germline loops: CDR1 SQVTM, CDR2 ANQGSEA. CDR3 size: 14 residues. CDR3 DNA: TGCAGCGTTGAAGATGGGGGGCGCAGGGAGACCCAGTACTTC. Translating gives CSVEDGGRRETQYF. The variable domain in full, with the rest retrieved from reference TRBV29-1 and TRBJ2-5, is SAVISQKPSRDICQRGTSLTIQCQVDSQVTMMFWYRQQPGQSLTLIATANQGSEATYESGFVIDKFPISRPNLTFSTLTVSNMSPEDSSIYLCSVEDGGRRETQYFGPGTRLLVL.

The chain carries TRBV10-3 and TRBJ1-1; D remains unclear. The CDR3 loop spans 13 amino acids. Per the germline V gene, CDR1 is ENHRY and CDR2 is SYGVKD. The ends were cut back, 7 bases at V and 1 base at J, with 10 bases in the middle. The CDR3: CAITWTANTEAFF. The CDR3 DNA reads TGTGCCATCACCTGGACGGCGAACACTGAAGCTTTCTTT.

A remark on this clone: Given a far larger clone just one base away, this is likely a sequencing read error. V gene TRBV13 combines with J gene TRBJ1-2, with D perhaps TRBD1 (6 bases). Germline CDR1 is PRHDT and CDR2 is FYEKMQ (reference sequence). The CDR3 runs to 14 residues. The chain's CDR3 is CASSNRDWSYGCTF. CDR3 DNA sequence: TGTGCCAGCAGCAACAGGGATTGGAGCTATGGCTGCACCTTC.